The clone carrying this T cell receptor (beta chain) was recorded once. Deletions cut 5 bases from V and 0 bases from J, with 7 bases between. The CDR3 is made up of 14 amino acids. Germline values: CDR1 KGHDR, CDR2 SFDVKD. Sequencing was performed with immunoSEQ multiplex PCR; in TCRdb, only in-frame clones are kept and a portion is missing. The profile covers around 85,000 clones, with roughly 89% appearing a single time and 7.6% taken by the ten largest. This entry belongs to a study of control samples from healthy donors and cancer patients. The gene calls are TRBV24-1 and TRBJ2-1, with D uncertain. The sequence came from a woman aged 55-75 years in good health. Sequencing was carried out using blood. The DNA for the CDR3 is TGTGCCACCAGTGGCCTTTACTCCTACAATGAGCAGTTCTTC. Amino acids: CATSGLYSYNEQFF.